The entry that follows covers one T cell receptor (beta chain) sequence. This specimen comes from a study of blood T cells in healthy people across ages. Then a second PCR, running about 6 to 12 cycles, was carried out with a sample-barcoded 5' primer and a J-beta primer mix. MiXCR, applied by TCRdb to the 5' RACE reads, yields one record per CDR3 protein. In the table there are about 590,000 distinct CDR3 sequences, about 30% of which are singletons. Each donor supplied around 10 milliliters of peripheral blood. V trimming: 3 bases; J trimming: 3 bases; junction bases outside the gene matches: 4. This CDR3 is built from 14 residues. In germline, CDR1 is MDHEN, CDR2 SYDVKM.

The origin of this receptor is a woman aged 80 or older in good health. The gene calls are TRBV28 and TRBJ2-5, with 7 nucleotides matching TRBD1. The specimen sequenced was blood. CDR3 bases: TGTGCCAGCAGTTTTTTGGGGACAGAAGAGACCCAGTACTTC. Translation: CASSFLGTEETQYF.